This entry is about one T cell receptor (beta chain). There is no known antigen for this receptor. One base away there is no much larger clone; base qualities are not given. The CDR3 sequence holds 16 residues, the cysteine and phenylalanine included. The only DNA kept is the CDR3, 48 bases in frame from the first base. V is shortened by 0 bases, J by 3 bases, and the region joining them spans 15 bases. The germline V gene gives CDR1 as MNHEY and CDR2 as SVGAGI. The entry originates in a study of cytotoxic CD8 clonotypes in ibrutinib-treated CLL (dated by TCRdb to about 2021). Concerning the study at large: The cohort had some eleven relapsed/refractory and around 16 treatment-naive patients; under 18 were IGHV unmutated. Responses were partial in around 25 patients and complete in 2; after median approximately 69 months follow-up, roughly 14 stayed in remission and some twelve progressed. Response samples were obtained after a median of 12 months of treatment, with a range of roughly 6 to 36 months. On average, each sample yielded 250,000 to 300,000 productive templates and tens of thousands of productive rearrangements. Longitudinal samples were obtainable from about 30% of the roughly 86 participants in the trial. Cryopreserved peripheral blood mononuclear cells were collected at three points: before therapy, at response, and at either sustained remission or disease progression. All remission and progressive disease samples were collected while patients were still receiving ibrutinib. Overall study results and their limits: An increase in clonality was observed at ibrutinib response, with clonality remaining stable during sustained remission and falling back toward baseline at progression. Public clonotypes were rare and either contracted or stayed stable during treatment, and the rise in clonality at ibrutinib response reflected the expansion of private clonotypes. Sampling times were not matched between sustained-remission and progressing patients, and lymph node repertoires were not studied. Baseline clonality was found to be higher than that of age-matched healthy donors and was strongly correlated with circulating CD8+ T-cell counts.

The time point label here, explained by the study, means: around 25 months on ibrutinib. For TCR beta library preparation, roughly 2 micrograms of genomic DNA was extracted from cryopreserved PBMCs. Longitudinal blood samples from CLL patients on ibrutinib monotherapy underwent high-throughput TCR beta sequencing. Patients were enrolled in a phase 2 open-label single-center ibrutinib monotherapy trial. Each clonotype received, on average, about 10x coverage in deep resolution sequencing performed on a MiSeq, where the target depth lay between 1 in 1 million and 1 in 200,000 T cells. The immunoSEQ hsTCRB Kit was used to generate the TCR beta libraries. As for the authors' bioinformatics: ImmunoSEQ Data Assistant and ImmunoSEQ Analyzer were used for data analysis, and V, D and J genes were assigned according to IMGT definitions. Clonality, which ranges from 0 to 1, was calculated as one minus the normalized Shannon entropy of productive rearrangement frequencies. Public clonotype analysis was restricted to overrepresented clonotypes comprising at least 0.05% of each patient's repertoire. About twelve age-matched healthy donor repertoires from immuneACCESS were used as controls for clonality. As stored in TCRdb, this immuneACCESS dataset retains in-frame rearrangements with V and J assigned. A fraction of the clones does not appear; measured against another copy, unresolved V genes explain less than half of the discrepancy, and the remainder lacks a known reason. The DNA was the basis for D and trimming; V, J and clone size are from that table. The sample has 100,000 to 150,000 clones on record, approximately 83% of them singletons. 2% to 2.5% of the sample goes to the ten largest clones.

The TCR comes from a human donor with chronic lymphocytic leukemia. Rearrangement joined TRBV6-5 to TRBJ2-7; the D gene is perhaps TRBD1, on 5 matching bases. The specimen was PBMCs, collected after 24 months of ibrutinib treatment. The CDR3 amino acid sequence is: CASSYSNKGRGYEQYF. The DNA sequence is given as TGTGCCAGCAGTTACTCGAATAAGGGTAGGGGCTACGAGCAGTACTTC.